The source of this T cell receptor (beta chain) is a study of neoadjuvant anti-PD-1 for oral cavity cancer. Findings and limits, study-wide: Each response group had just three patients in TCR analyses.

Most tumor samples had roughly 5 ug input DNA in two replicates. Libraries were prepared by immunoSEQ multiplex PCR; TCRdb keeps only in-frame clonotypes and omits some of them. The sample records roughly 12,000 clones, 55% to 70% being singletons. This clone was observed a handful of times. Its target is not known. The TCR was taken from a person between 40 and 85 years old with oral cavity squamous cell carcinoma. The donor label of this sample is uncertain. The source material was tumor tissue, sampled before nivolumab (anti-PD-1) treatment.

The CDR3 protein is CASKTLGNTEAFF. The CDR3 DNA is TGTGCCAGCAAGACACTCGGAAACACTGAAGCTTTCTTT. The J gene is TRBJ1-1, the V gene TRBV6-1; D unresolved. The V and J ends lost 7 bases and 2 bases respectively, with 11 bases between them. The CDR3 is 13 residues long. CDR1 is MNHNS, CDR2 SASEGT, per germline.